A single TCR beta chain is shown here with its context. Its cognate antigen is unknown. These data originate in a study of T cells in Graves' hyperthyroidism and ophthalmopathy. Across the whole study: Initial diagnosis, before any treatment, was when peripheral blood was collected.

Trimming left V 0 bases short and J 2 bases short, with 13 bases between. CDR1 and CDR2 (germline): SGDLS, YYNGEE. This CDR3 has 16 amino acids. Study-level points and caveats: Most clonotypes expanded in thyroid above 0.001 were likewise present in blood.

Authors of the study amplified TCR beta CDR3 regions from RNA transcripts. Researchers ran a first-round RT-PCR on the TCR CDR3 using the HTBI primer set. TCRdb re-derived calls from the multiplex PCR reads in MiXCR, one entry per CDR3 protein. Here the sample spans approximately 590,000 distinct CDR3 sequences, around 16% being singletons. The source is a woman aged 25 to 39 with Graves' hyperthyroidism. J is TRBJ2-3 and V is TRBV9; D possibly corresponds to TRBD2 (5 bases). The sample taken for sequencing was blood. The CDR3 here is CASSVGWRINTDTQYF. DNA of the CDR3: TGTGCCAGCAGCGTAGGCTGGAGGATTAACACAGATACGCAGTATTTT. Full variable domain (rest looked up from reference TRBV9 and TRBJ2-3): DSGVTQTPKHLITATGQRVTLRCSPRSGDLSVYWYQQSLDQGLQFLIQYYNGEERAKGNILERFSAQQFPDLHSELNLSSLELGDSALYFCASSVGWRINTDTQYFGPGTRLTVL.